Presented here are 2 T cell receptor beta chains from one specimen sequenced in a study of cytomegalovirus exposure and HLA in healthy donors. PCR used 60 Vbeta primers and 13 Jbeta primers. Only in-frame clones appear in the TCRdb table, and some are missing; sequencing was by immunoSEQ multiplex PCR. The sample has some 110,000 clones, approximately 74% seen once. Sequencing was performed on PBMCs. These receptors all come from a woman aged 50 to 65 in good health and CMV-seropositive.

This clone was counted between two and nine times. The chain combines TRBV29-1 with TRBJ2-5; 12 bases align to TRBD2. V lost 4 bases to trimming and J lost 4 bases; unmatched junction nucleotides: 4. The germline CDR1 and CDR2 sequences are SQVTM and ANQGSEA. The CDR3 runs to 14 residues. The CDR3 spells CSVGPGLAGETQYF. The CDR3 DNA sequence: TGCAGCGTTGGTCCGGGACTAGCGGGAGAGACCCAGTACTTC.

In this sample, this clone turned up once. This chain uses TRBV6-1 with TRBJ1-5; TRBD1 is a possible D gene (5 bases). Trimming left V 4 bases short and J 4 bases short, with 20 bases between. The germline V gene encodes CDR1 MNHNS and CDR2 SASEGT. The CDR3 consists of 17 residues. CDR3 DNA sequence: TGTGCCAGCAGTGCGGGGGTATCTGGGGAGGGGAATCAGCCCCAGCATTTT. Translated, it gives CASSAGVSGEGNQPQHF.